A selection of T cell receptor beta chains follows, all from one sample in a study of Graves' ophthalmopathy and Graves' hyperthyroidism. TCRdb redid the calling of the multiplex PCR reads with MiXCR, one entry per CDR3 protein. In the table there are 400,000 or so distinct CDR3 sequences, roughly 17% of which are singletons. The sequencing sample was made of peripheral blood. The receptors derive from an adult woman with stable Graves' hyperthyroidism. CDR3s include the opening cysteine and the closing phenylalanine or tryptophan. A D gene is named only where the DNA matches it firmly. The size entry is marked missing in some rows and otherwise reads once, few, many or a size class.

CDR3	DNA	V	J	D	size
CASSPLNRGRSSYEQYF	TGTGCCAGCAGCCCGCTTAACCGCGGGAGAAGCTCCTACGAGCAGTACTTC	TRBV11-2	TRBJ2-7	TRBD2	many
CSAPSGRGGETQYF	TGCAGTGCTCCTAGCGGGAGAGGGGGAGAGACCCAGTACTTC	TRBV20-1	TRBJ2-5	TRBD2	many
CASSYSMTAARHEAFF	TGTGCCAGCAGTTACTCTATGACAGCCGCTCGTCATGAAGCTTTCTTT	TRBV6-5	TRBJ1-1	.	many
CASSYSPEGPQHF	TGCGCCAGCAGCTATTCTCCCGAGGGGCCCCAGCATTTT	TRBV5-1	TRBJ1-5	.	many
CATSWRGSSRYEQYF	TGTGCCACCAGTTGGAGGGGCTCCTCCCGCTACGAGCAGTACTTC	TRBV15	TRBJ2-7	.	many
CASSFSTAPNEQYF	TGTGCCAGCAGTTTTTCGACTGCCCCCAACGAGCAGTACTTC	TRBV12-3/TRBV12-4	TRBJ2-7	.	many
CASSPLRAPSTGELFF	TGTGCCAGCAGCCCATTGAGGGCCCCTTCGACCGGGGAGCTGTTTTTT	TRBV4-2	TRBJ2-2	.	many
CSARDPRLAGDYEQYF	TGCAGTGCTAGAGACCCCAGACTAGCGGGAGACTACGAGCAGTACTTC	TRBV20-1	TRBJ2-7	TRBD2	many
CSASKFSGTSDYEQYF	TGCAGTGCTAGTAAGTTTTCCGGGACTAGCGACTACGAGCAGTACTTC	TRBV20-1	TRBJ2-7	TRBD2	many
CASNTPRRETQYF	TGTGCCAGCAACACGCCCAGAAGGGAGACCCAGTACTTC	TRBV2	TRBJ2-5	.	many
CASSVGLADEQYF	TGTGCCAGCTCCGTAGGACTAGCGGACGAGCAGTACTTC	TRBV18	TRBJ2-7	TRBD2	many
CASRASVALETQYF	TGCGCCAGCAGAGCTTCAGTAGCTTTGGAGACCCAGTACTTC	TRBV5-1	TRBJ2-5	.	few
CASSRHKNTEAFF	TGTGCCAGCAGCAGACACAAAAACACTGAAGCTTTCTTT	TRBV7-3	TRBJ1-1	.	many
CASRLGLASYEQYF	TGTGCCAGCAGATTGGGACTAGCGTCCTACGAGCAGTACTTC	TRBV28	TRBJ2-7	TRBD2	.
CASSNREVYEQYF	TGTGCCAGCAGTAACAGGGAAGTCTACGAGCAGTACTTC	TRBV6-2/TRBV6-3	TRBJ2-7	.	many
CASSFRAFYEQYF	TGTGCCAGCAGCTTTAGGGCCTTCTACGAGCAGTACTTC	TRBV5-5	TRBJ2-7	.	many
CSATGGELHNYGYTF	TGCAGTGCTACGGGGGGGGAACTCCATAACTATGGCTACACCTTC	TRBV20-1	TRBJ1-2	.	many